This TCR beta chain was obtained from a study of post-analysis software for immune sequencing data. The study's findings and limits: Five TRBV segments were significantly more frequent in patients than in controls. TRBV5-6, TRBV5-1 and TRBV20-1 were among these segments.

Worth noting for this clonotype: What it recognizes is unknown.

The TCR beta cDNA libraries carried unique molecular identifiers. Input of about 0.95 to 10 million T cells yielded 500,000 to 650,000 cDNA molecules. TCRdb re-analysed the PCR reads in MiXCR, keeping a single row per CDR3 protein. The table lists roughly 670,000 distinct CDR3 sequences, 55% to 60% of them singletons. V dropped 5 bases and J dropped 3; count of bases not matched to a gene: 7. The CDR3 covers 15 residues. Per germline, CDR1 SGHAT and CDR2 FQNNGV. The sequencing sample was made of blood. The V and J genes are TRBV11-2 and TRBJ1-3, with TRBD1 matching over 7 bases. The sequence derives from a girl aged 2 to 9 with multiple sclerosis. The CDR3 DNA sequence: TGTGCCAGCAGCACCTACAGGGGTAGTGGAAACACCATATATTTT. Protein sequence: CASSTYRGSGNTIYF.